This TCR beta chain originates from a study of OX40 agonist ivuxolimab in advanced cancers. Generated by immunoSEQ multiplex PCR, the TCRdb table keeps only in-frame clones and is missing some. The sample consists of tens of thousands of clones, about 89% of them appearing once. The V end was cut by 5 bases, the J end by 2 bases, with 13 bases between. CDR1 is MNHEY and CDR2 is SVGAGI in the germline V gene. CDR3 size: 14 residues. The rearrangement uses TRBV6-5 and TRBJ2-7, with no clear D. Sequenced material: CD4+ or CD8+ T cells sorted from blood, taken in a trial of the OX40 agonist ivuxolimab. The TCR was taken from an adult with an advanced solid tumor such as melanoma, head and neck, liver or kidney cancer. Here the CDR3 reads CASSPQQSTYEQYF. DNA of the CDR3: TGTGCCAGCAGTCCCCAACAGTCGACCTACGAGCAGTACTTC.